This TCR beta chain emerged from a study of vaccination effects on CD4 cells after COVID-19 (dated by TCRdb to between 2022 and 2023). Concerning the study at large: Post-vaccine samples across the study were collected a median of 72 days after the second dose, with a range of 14 to 241. SARS-CoV-2 spike-specific CD4+ TCR repertoires were compared before and after mRNA vaccination in COVID-19 convalescent patients and in infection-naive vaccine recipients. The full study included some eleven COVID-19 convalescent patients and a few SARS-CoV-2-naive healthy vaccine recipients. In the study, cultures from other donors were sequenced using the Oncomine TCR Beta short-read assay on an Illumina iSeq 100.

As regards this clone: Its antigen has not been determined. Base-call qualities are not available, and no considerably larger clone is one nucleotide away.

The germline V gene encodes CDR1 SEHNR and CDR2 FQNEAQ (reference sequence). Unmatched junction bases come to 10, with V trimmed by 5 bases and J by 6 bases. The CDR3 runs 16 residues from the cysteine to the phenylalanine. Just CDR3 DNA is preserved here, 48 bases in frame from base 1. In the ViraFEST assay, PBMC were stimulated with viral peptide pools, and TCR sequencing was then used to find antigen-specific CD4+ T cell clonotypes based on their expansion. After about 9 days of culture, CD4+ T cells were isolated with the EasySep CD4+ T cell isolation kit. Each participant got two doses of an mRNA SARS-CoV-2 vaccine, either BNT162b2 or mRNA-1273. Negative nucleocapsid antibody results before and after vaccination confirmed that the healthy vaccine recipients had no prior SARS-CoV-2 infection. Each well held fewer than 2.5 million PBMC cultured in IMDM containing 5% human AB serum, 10 IU/ml IL-2 and gentamicin, along with roughly 10 ug/ml peptides. Half of the culture medium was replaced with fresh IL-2-containing medium on days 3 and 7. Unless noted otherwise, every peptide stimulation condition was cultured in triplicate wells. PBMC were separated from whole blood using Ficoll-Paque Plus gradient centrifugation and were then either cryopreserved at -140C or used fresh. The overlapping peptide pools covered the spike proteins of SARS-CoV-2 as well as those of the common cold coronaviruses HCoV-NL63, HCoV-OC43 and HCoV-229E. The QIAamp micro DNA kit was used to extract genomic DNA from the cultured CD4+ T cells.

The protocol used for the library was the immunoSEQ multiplex PCR assay. DNA from the cultured and isolated CD4+ T cells underwent TCR beta CDR3 sequencing. Concerning the study's data processing: The analysis removed non-productive TCR sequences, trimmed reads to the CDR3 region, and retained only CDR3s that were 7 or more amino acids long. Antigen-specific clonotypes were identified with the MANAFEST web app by comparing expansion in peptide wells against reference cultures. To be called positive, a clone needed expansion at FDR<0.05 compared with the reference and with all other wells, an odds ratio greater than 5, and a frequency greater than 0.1% in two replicate wells. Cross-reactive clonotypes were defined as significantly expanded in SARS-CoV-2 spike wells and in at least one common cold coronavirus spike condition. Using the stringdist R package, CDR3 similarity was measured by Levenshtein distance, and unrooted trees were constructed with ape in R 3.6.1. The table comes from immuneACCESS by way of TCRdb, which keeps in-frame sequences with V and J called. Part of the clones is missing from these tables; in studies checked, under half for an unresolved V gene and the rest for unknown reasons. That table gives V, J and clone size, and the DNA gave D and trimming. The sample profile shows 28,000 or so clones; 73% of them were found once. Of the sample, 10% falls within the top ten clones.

The research as a whole found: At late post-vaccination timepoints, both infection-induced and vaccine-induced clones showed marked clonal contraction, consistent with waning T cell responses. Among healthy vaccine recipients, nearly all vaccine-induced clones were SARS-CoV-2 mono-reactive, and just 1 of 255 was cross-reactive with common cold coronaviruses. The study was limited by a small number of convalescent patients, and early post-infection timepoints were lacking.

Sequenced material: CD4+ T cells from PBMCs cultured with HCoV-NL63 spike peptides, taken after COVID-19 vaccination. What the cell subset or site label conveys for this sample: HCoV-NL63 spike overlapping peptide pool stimulation. The clonotype comes from a human donor who received a COVID-19 vaccine. The rearranged chain carries TRBV7-9 and TRBJ2-3; a stretch of 11 junction bases matches TRBD2. The sequenced DNA: TGTGCCAGCAGCGTAGGGGTAGCGGGGGGGCCCGATACGCAGTATTTT. Its product reads: CASSVGVAGGPDTQYF.